This T cell receptor (beta chain) emerged from a study of cytomegalovirus exposure and HLA in healthy donors. Background on the study: A prior analysis found some 110 million unique TCR beta sequences from around 180 million T cells.

General observations from the study: An Asian-associated ancestry cluster reportedly showed fewer N-insertions than the roughly 700-donor mean in a later analysis.

Germline CDR1 and CDR2: SNHLY and FYNNEI. This CDR3 has 15 residues. V lost 5 bases, J lost 0 bases, and 11 bases lay in between. The PCR was carried out with 60 Vbeta primers and 13 Jbeta primers. The repertoire was sequenced with immunoSEQ multiplex PCR; TCRdb's copy has only in-frame clones and lacks some. The sample includes 30,000 to 40,000 clones, about four fifths of them seen just once. This clone was seen a handful of times. The target antigen is unknown. This clonotype originated in a woman aged 40 to 50 in good health and CMV-seronegative. The chain carries TRBV2 and TRBJ2-1; no clear D. Material for sequencing was PBMCs. CDR3 loop: CASSPGQSSYNEQFF. The CDR3 region has the DNA TGTGCCAGCAGTCCGGGTCAAAGCTCCTACAATGAGCAGTTCTTC.